The rows below give T cell receptor beta chains drawn from one sample of a study of blood T cell repertoires in COVID-19. TCRdb's table, derived via immunoSEQ multiplex PCR, lists solely in-frame clones and lacks some. The table records about 270,000 clones, more than 85% of them present only once. Sequenced: PBMCs or T cells enriched from blood (not recorded which). The receptors were sampled from a man in his forties or fifties who had been exposed to COVID-19. The CDR3 runs from the conserved cysteine through the conserved F or W. The D gene is left open where the match is weak. The size entry is marked missing in some rows and otherwise reads once, few, many or a size class.

D: TRBD2; size: .; J: TRBJ2-7; V: TRBV11-3; CDR3: CASSLSGSREQYF; DNA: TGTGCCAGCAGCTTAAGCGGGAGCCGCGAGCAGTACTTC
D: .; size: .; J: TRBJ2-6; V: TRBV6-6; CDR3: CASSPVTGINRSGANVLTF; DNA: TGTGCCAGCAGTCCGGTGACAGGTATTAATCGGTCTGGGGCCAACGTCCTGACTTTC
D: .; size: .; J: TRBJ2-2; V: TRBV6-5; CDR3: CASRRTGELFF; DNA: TGTGCCAGCAGGAGGACCGGGGAGCTGTTTTTT
D: .; size: .; J: TRBJ2-3; V: TRBV12-2; CDR3: CATQSAPSTDTQYF; DNA: TGTGCAACCCAGTCCGCTCCTAGCACAGATACGCAGTATTTT
D: .; size: .; J: TRBJ2-1; V: TRBV27; CDR3: CASSLTLTHEQFF; DNA: TGTGCCAGCAGTTTAACTCTGACACATGAGCAGTTCTTC
D: TRBD2; size: .; J: TRBJ2-5; V: TRBV5-1; CDR3: CASSLGLAGANQETQYF; DNA: TGCGCCAGCAGCTTGGGGCTAGCGGGAGCGAACCAAGAGACCCAGTACTTC
D: .; size: few; J: TRBJ2-3; V: TRBV4-1; CDR3: CASSPAGPTDTQYF; DNA: TGCGCCAGCAGCCCGGCGGGCCCCACAGATACGCAGTATTTT
D: TRBD1; size: .; J: TRBJ2-7; V: TRBV28; CDR3: CASSLRGQVFYEQYF; DNA: TGTGCCAGCAGTTTAAGGGGACAGGTATTCTACGAGCAGTACTTC
D: .; size: .; J: TRBJ1-2; V: TRBV27; CDR3: CASRPSTGNYGYTF; DNA: TGTGCCAGCAGGCCCTCAACAGGGAACTATGGCTACACCTTC
D: TRBD1; size: .; J: TRBJ2-7; V: TRBV3-1/TRBV3-2; CDR3: CASAGAGTGFNEQYF; DNA: TGTGCCAGCGCCGGTGCCGGGACAGGGTTTAACGAGCAGTACTTC
D: .; size: once; J: TRBJ1-3; V: TRBV5-6; CDR3: CASSPPAGGNTIYF; DNA: TGTGCCAGCAGCCCCCCTGCGGGGGGAAACACCATATATTTT
D: .; size: .; J: TRBJ2-1; V: TRBV5-4; CDR3: CASSRPGTDSNEQFF; DNA: TGTGCCAGCAGCAGACCCGGGACTGACTCTAATGAGCAGTTCTTC
D: .; size: .; J: TRBJ1-1; V: TRBV30; CDR3: CAWSVQPNTEAFF; DNA: TGTGCCTGGAGTGTACAGCCGAACACTGAAGCTTTCTTT
D: TRBD2; size: .; J: TRBJ2-3; V: TRBV19; CDR3: CASSPGLAVGTDTQYF; DNA: TGTGCCAGTAGTCCTGGACTAGCGGTGGGGACAGATACGCAGTATTTT
D: .; size: .; J: TRBJ2-7; V: TRBV7-6; CDR3: CASSLGSLYEQYF; DNA: TGTGCCAGCAGCTTAGGTAGTTTATACGAGCAGTACTTC
D: .; size: .; J: TRBJ1-5; V: TRBV4-1; CDR3: CASSQADSSNQPQHF; DNA: TGCGCCAGCAGCCAAGCTGACAGTTCCAATCAGCCCCAGCATTTT
D: .; size: .; J: TRBJ2-2; V: TRBV4-1; CDR3: CASSQTGLNTGELFF; DNA: TGCGCCAGCAGCCAAACAGGCCTGAACACCGGGGAGCTGTTTTTT
D: TRBD1; size: .; J: TRBJ2-1; V: TRBV5-1; CDR3: CASRLTGTRYNEQFF; DNA: TGCGCCAGCAGGTTGACAGGGACGAGATACAATGAGCAGTTCTTC
D: .; size: .; J: TRBJ2-1; V: TRBV19; CDR3: CASSKGAEQFF; DNA: TGTGCCAGTAGTAAGGGAGCTGAGCAGTTCTTC
D: TRBD1; size: .; J: TRBJ1-1; V: TRBV6-5; CDR3: CASSSTGVSAFF; DNA: TGTGCCAGCAGTTCGACAGGGGTCTCGGCTTTCTTT
D: .; size: few; J: TRBJ2-7; V: TRBV5-1; CDR3: CASSLGQSSSYEQYF; DNA: TGCGCCAGCAGCTTGGGTCAGTCTAGCAGCTACGAGCAGTACTTC
D: TRBD1; size: .; J: TRBJ1-2; V: TRBV29-1; CDR3: CSVVQGAGGYTF; DNA: TGCAGCGTTGTGCAGGGGGCGGGCGGCTACACCTTC
D: TRBD2; size: .; J: TRBJ2-7; V: TRBV15; CDR3: CATRDPGTIQYEQYF; DNA: TGTGCCACCAGAGATCCCGGGACTATCCAGTACGAGCAGTACTTC
D: .; size: .; J: TRBJ1-1; V: TRBV3-1/TRBV3-2; CDR3: CASSQPGRRGSRTFF; DNA: TGTGCCAGCAGCCAACCGGGACGGAGGGGTTCGAGGACTTTCTTT